The 13 T cell receptor beta chains in this list originate from one sample, sequenced in a study of PD-L1 blockade in urothelial cancer. Repertoires were generated with immunoSEQ multiplex PCR, while TCRdb's copy carries only in-frame clones and drops some. The sample carries 46,000 or so clones, around 90% recorded once. Source: PBMCs, taken around atezolizumab (anti-PD-L1) treatment. All receptors come from a man between 60 and 75 years old with urothelial cancer.

The chain joins TRBV6-1 to TRBJ2-7, with 7 nucleotides matching TRBD1. In germline, CDR1 is MNHNS, CDR2 SASEGT. V was clipped by 4 bases and J by 2 bases; unmatched bases: 8. The CDR3 extends over 15 amino acids. CDR3 DNA sequence: TGTGCCAGCAGTGTGTTTTCAGGGGGAGCCTACGAGCAGTACTTC. This translates into CASSVFSGGAYEQYF.

As DNA, the CDR3 is TGTGCCAGCAGTTTCCGAGACAGGGGGCGCAATCAGCCCCAGCATTTT. Translation: CASSFRDRGRNQPQHF. The chain is built from TRBV28 and TRBJ1-5; 10 bases map to TRBD1. With 3 bases clipped from V and 2 bases from J, the junction kept 4 bases outside the gene matches. CDR3 length: 16 amino acids. The germline gives CDR1 MDHEN, CDR2 SYDVKM.

This clone was counted between two and nine times. The chain links TRBV6-6 to TRBJ2-1; D is unclear. This CDR3 is 14 amino acids long. Germline V gives CDR1 MNHNY, CDR2 SVGAGI (reference sequence). V lost 4 bases, J lost 7 bases, and 14 bases lay in between. CDR3 nucleotide sequence: TGTGCCAGCAGTTCCCCGGGTCTGGAAAATGAGCAGTTCTTC. Translating it yields CASSSPGLENEQFF.

This sequence joins TRBV12-5 and TRBJ2-2, with D possibly TRBD2 on 5 matching bases. The ends were cut back, 1 base at V and 3 bases at J, with 9 bases in the middle. CDR1 is LGHNT, CDR2 FRNRAP, per germline. The CDR3 contains 15 residues. The CDR3: CASGLGGFDTGELFF. CDR3 bases: TGTGCTAGTGGTTTGGGCGGGTTCGACACCGGGGAGCTGTTTTTT.

The chain is built from TRBV5-1 and TRBJ2-7; 8 positions match TRBD1. Germline values: CDR1 SGHRS, CDR2 YFSETQ. The CDR3 contains 16 residues. J gave up 4 bases and V 0 bases, and 9 bases lay outside the gene matches. This chain's CDR3 is CASSLGTGRVEYEQYF. Written as DNA, the CDR3 is TGCGCCAGCAGCTTGGGGACAGGGAGAGTTGAATACGAGCAGTACTTC. Full variable domain (rest looked up from reference TRBV5-1 and TRBJ2-7): KAGVTQTPRYLIKTRGQQVTLSCSPISGHRSVSWYQQTPGQGLQFLFEYFSETQRNKGNFPGRFSGRQFSNSRSEMNVSTLELGDSALYLCASSLGTGRVEYEQYFGPGTRLTVT.

The J gene is TRBJ2-1, the V gene TRBV11-1; 8 nucleotides match TRBD2. CDR1 SGHAT and CDR2 FQDESV come from the germline V gene (reference sequence). The ends lost 3 bases at V and 0 bases at J; junction bases unmatched: 7. This CDR3 is 17 amino acids long. The CDR3 region is CASSFLAGGSSYNEQFF. For the CDR3, the DNA is TGTGCCAGCAGCTTCTTGGCGGGGGGTAGCTCCTACAATGAGCAGTTCTTC.

DNA of the CDR3: TGTGCCACCAGCAGAGGTCAGGGCGATAACACCGGGGAGCTGTTTTTT. It is translated as CATSRGQGDNTGELFF. The gene calls are TRBV15 and TRBJ2-2, with D possibly being TRBD1 (5 bases). Per the germline V gene, CDR1 is LNHNV and CDR2 is YYDKDF (reference sequence). The CDR3 contains 16 residues. V dropped 1 base and J dropped 2 bases, with 11 bases sitting between them.

This clone was detected only a few times. The chain joins TRBV2 to TRBJ2-2, with 7 bases identical to TRBD1. The germline V gene has CDR1 SNHLY and CDR2 FYNNEI. Germline trimming cut 7 bases from V and 2 bases from J; bases unmatched to any gene: 4. This CDR3 has 14 amino acids. DNA for the CDR3: TGTGCCAGCAATCGGGACAGCAACACCGGGGAGCTGTTTTTT. It translates to CASNRDSNTGELFF.

The chain joins TRBV19 to TRBJ1-4; unclear D gene. Per germline, CDR1 LNHDA and CDR2 SQIVND (reference sequence). This CDR3 has 15 amino acids. Trimming took off 5 bases at V and 5 bases at J, with 15 bases between the two ends. CDR3 residues: CASSALGSQNEKLFF. CDR3 in DNA: TGTGCCAGTAGTGCCCTAGGCAGCCAGAATGAAAAACTGTTTTTT.

The chain links TRBV9 to TRBJ2-1; 7 nucleotides line up with TRBD2. The CDR3 length is 15 residues. Trimming at V came to 4 bases and at J to 2 bases, leaving 6 bases not matched to a gene. Germline CDR1 SGDLS, CDR2 YYNGEE. The DNA for the CDR3 is TGTGCCAGCAGCTTGAGCGGGGTTCCCTACAATGAGCAGTTCTTC. Its translation: CASSLSGVPYNEQFF.

The CDR3 loop is CSVGEGGDYGYTF. In DNA form, the CDR3 reads TGCAGCGTTGGGGAGGGAGGGGACTATGGCTACACCTTC. This sequence joins TRBV29-1 and TRBJ1-2; TRBD1 might be the D (5 bases). The CDR3 spans 13 residues. Germline V gives CDR1 SQVTM, CDR2 ANQGSEA. Deletions cut 4 bases from V and 3 bases from J, with 12 bases between.

J is TRBJ2-2 and V is TRBV5-1; 7 bases agree with TRBD2. CDR3 size: 15 residues. Germline CDR1 SGHRS, CDR2 YFSETQ. With V trimmed by 4 bases and J by 0 bases, 3 bases remained unmatched. In DNA, the CDR3 is TGCGCCAGCAGCCTCGGGGGGACGAACACCGGGGAGCTGTTTTTT. Translated: CASSLGGTNTGELFF.

This chain connects TRBV7-2 to TRBJ1-6; D not certain. The ends were cut back, 6 bases at V and 6 bases at J, with 18 bases in the middle. The CDR3 is 16 amino acids. The V gene's germline CDR1 is SGHTA and CDR2 FQGNSA. CDR3 nucleotides: TGTGCCAGCAGTTCTGGGGAGGGTGTTCCTAATTCACCCCTCCACTTT. It specifies CASSSGEGVPNSPLHF.